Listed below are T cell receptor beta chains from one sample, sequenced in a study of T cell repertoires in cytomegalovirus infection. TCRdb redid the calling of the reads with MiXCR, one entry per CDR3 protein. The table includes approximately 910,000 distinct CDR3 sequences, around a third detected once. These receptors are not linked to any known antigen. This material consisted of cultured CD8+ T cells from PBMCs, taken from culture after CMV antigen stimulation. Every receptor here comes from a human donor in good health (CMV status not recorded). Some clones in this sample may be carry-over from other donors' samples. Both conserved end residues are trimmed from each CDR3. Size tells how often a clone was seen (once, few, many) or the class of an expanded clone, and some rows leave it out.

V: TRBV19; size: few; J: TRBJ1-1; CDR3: ASNTGLSQAF
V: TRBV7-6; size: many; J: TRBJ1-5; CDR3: ASSKGNQPQH
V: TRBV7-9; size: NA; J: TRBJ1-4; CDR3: ASSPSRGINEKLF
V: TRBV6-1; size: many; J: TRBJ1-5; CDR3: ASSTQGQNQPQH
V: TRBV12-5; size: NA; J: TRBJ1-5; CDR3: ATGGTGAADQPQH
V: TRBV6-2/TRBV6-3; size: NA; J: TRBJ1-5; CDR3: ASRWTDRVNQPQH
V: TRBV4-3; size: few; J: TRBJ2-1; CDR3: ASSQVAGYSYNEQF
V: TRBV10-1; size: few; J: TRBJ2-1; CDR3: ASSENQRFGEQF
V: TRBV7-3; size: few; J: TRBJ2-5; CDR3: ASSLTPGDWETQY
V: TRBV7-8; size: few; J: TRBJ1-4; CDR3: ASSLDPIQGTNEKLF
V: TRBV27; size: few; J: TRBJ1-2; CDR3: ASSPQGGEFLNYGYT
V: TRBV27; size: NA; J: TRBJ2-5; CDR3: ASSFTGYETQY
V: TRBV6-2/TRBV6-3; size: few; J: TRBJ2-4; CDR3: ASSHGTVIAKNIQY
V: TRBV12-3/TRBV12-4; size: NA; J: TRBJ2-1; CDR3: ASSTLAWGQYNEQF
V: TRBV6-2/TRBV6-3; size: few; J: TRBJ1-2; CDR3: ASRTDRDRYT
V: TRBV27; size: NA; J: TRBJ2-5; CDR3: ASSSSVPGPYQETQY
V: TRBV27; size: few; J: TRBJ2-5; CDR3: ASGDYNRLKGTQY
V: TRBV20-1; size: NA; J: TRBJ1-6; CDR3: SARDRENSPLH
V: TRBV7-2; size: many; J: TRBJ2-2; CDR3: ACLNTGELF
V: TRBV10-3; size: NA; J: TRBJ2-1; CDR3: AISESLAGVNEQF
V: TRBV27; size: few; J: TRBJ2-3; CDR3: ASGRQFTQRGTDTQY
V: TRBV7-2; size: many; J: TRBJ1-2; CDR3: ASSLQGGGDGYT
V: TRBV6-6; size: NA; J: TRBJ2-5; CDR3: ASLLTLETQY
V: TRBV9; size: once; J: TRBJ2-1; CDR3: ASSGGDRAVGYNEQF
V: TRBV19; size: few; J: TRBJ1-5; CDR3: ASSMYGQSNQPQH
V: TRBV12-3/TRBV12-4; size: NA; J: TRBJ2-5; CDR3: ASSQQGLGETQY
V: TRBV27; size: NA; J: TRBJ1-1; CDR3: ASSPRTALGGEAF
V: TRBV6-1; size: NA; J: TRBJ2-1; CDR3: ASRVRDSVNMDSYNEQF
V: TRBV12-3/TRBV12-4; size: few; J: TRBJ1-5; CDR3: ASRTGGTQPQH
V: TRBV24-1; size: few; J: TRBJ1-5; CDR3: ATRDRYNQPQH
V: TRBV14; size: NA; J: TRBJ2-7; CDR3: ASSQAGASSYEQY
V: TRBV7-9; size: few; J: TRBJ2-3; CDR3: ASSSEGGGATDTQY
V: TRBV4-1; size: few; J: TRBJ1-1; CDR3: ASSQGQGGYTEAF
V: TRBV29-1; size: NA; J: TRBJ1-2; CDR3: SVEGQSYGYT
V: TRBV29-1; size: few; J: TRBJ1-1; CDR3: SAFDREDTEAF
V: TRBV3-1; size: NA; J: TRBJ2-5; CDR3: ASSQEPEETQY
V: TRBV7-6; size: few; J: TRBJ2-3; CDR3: ASSLRAGGRMNTDTQY
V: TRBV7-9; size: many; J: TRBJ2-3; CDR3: ASSPRPSGGPYQPDTQY
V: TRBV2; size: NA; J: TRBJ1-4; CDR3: ASLVRRNEKLF
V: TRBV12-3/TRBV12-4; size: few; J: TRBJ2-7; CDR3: ASSFEMGETGYEQY